This T cell receptor (beta chain) was captured by sequencing in a study of blood T cells in healthy people across ages. The germline CDR1 and CDR2 sequences are MNHEY and SVGEGT. The V and J ends lost 6 bases and 0 bases respectively, with 17 bases between them. CDR3 length: 16 amino acids. Drawing of peripheral blood yielded roughly 9.3 milliliters from each donor. Each sample yielded at least 6 micrograms of PBMC total RNA. It was with a sample-barcoded 5' primer and a J-beta primer mix that a second PCR of roughly 7 to 12 cycles was run. TCRdb recomputed calls from the 5' RACE reads with MiXCR, one row per CDR3 protein. The table shows hundreds of thousands of distinct CDR3 sequences, with around 42% occurring only once.

The rearrangement joins TRBV6-2 or TRBV6-3 to TRBJ1-2; D perhaps matches TRBD1 (6 bases). This TCR came from a man aged 60 to 75 in good health. Material for sequencing was blood. The CDR3 nucleotides are TGTGCCAGCAGAACTCTCCGGGACACAGCTAACTATGGCTACACCTTC. This codes for CASRTLRDTANYGYTF.